The rows below give T cell receptor beta chains drawn from one sample of a study of blood T cell repertoires in COVID-19. Measured with immunoSEQ multiplex PCR; TCRdb has only the in-frame clones, and not every one. The table shows 100,000 to 150,000 clones, with over 60% occurring only once. Sequencing used peripheral blood. All receptors derive from a man aged 35-49 years with active or convalescent COVID-19. CDR3s include the opening cysteine and the closing phenylalanine or tryptophan. Each record gives: CDR3 protein, CDR3 DNA, CDR3 length, clone size, J gene, V gene, D gene. A D gene is named only where the DNA matches it firmly. A row's size may be missing; if present it is once, few, many or a size class.

CASNPGLVWQHEQYF TGTGCCAGCAACCCGGGACTAGTATGGCAACACGAGCAGTACTTC 15 few TRBJ2-7 TRBV28 TRBD2
CASSQFGFPYEQYF TGTGCCAGCAGCCAATTTGGCTTTCCCTACGAGCAGTACTTC 14 NA TRBJ2-7 TRBV14 NA
CASSEGATGNTIYF TGTGCCAGTAGTGAGGGGGCTACTGGAAACACCATATATTTT 14 NA TRBJ1-3 TRBV19 TRBD1
CASSRGQASSYEQYF TGCGCCAGCAGCCGGGGACAGGCGAGCTCCTACGAGCAGTACTTC 15 NA TRBJ2-7 TRBV5-1 TRBD1
CATSGPTNEKLFF TGTGCCACCTCTGGCCCAACTAATGAAAAACTGTTTTTT 13 NA TRBJ1-4 TRBV10-3 NA
CASRATGTNTGELFF TGTGCCAGCAGAGCGACAGGGACGAACACCGGGGAGCTGTTTTTT 15 NA TRBJ2-2 TRBV5-4 TRBD1
CAWSVIGGSMNTEAFF TGTGCCTGGAGTGTAATCGGGGGGTCCATGAACACTGAAGCTTTCTTT 16 NA TRBJ1-1 TRBV30 NA
CASSQAETGSIQPQHF TGTGCCAGCAGCCAAGCAGAGACAGGGAGTATCCAGCCCCAGCATTTT 16 NA TRBJ1-5 TRBV4-2 TRBD1
CASSLEDRDLYGYTF TGTGCCAGCAGCTTAGAGGACAGAGACCTCTATGGCTACACCTTC 15 NA TRBJ1-2 TRBV11-2 NA
CASSVRLQDEQYF TGTGCCAGCAGCGTAAGACTCCAAGACGAGCAGTACTTC 13 few TRBJ2-7 TRBV9 NA
CSDLTVENTEAFF TGCAGCGACTTGACAGTGGAGAACACTGAAGCTTTCTTT 13 few TRBJ1-1 TRBV29-1 NA
CASGTGRIGNTEAFF TGTGCCAGTGGAACAGGGAGAATTGGAAACACTGAAGCTTTCTTT 15 NA TRBJ1-1 TRBV19 NA
CASTGTGKNTEAFF TGTGCCTCAACCGGGACAGGGAAGAACACTGAAGCTTTCTTT 14 NA TRBJ1-1 TRBV30 TRBD1
CASSRDRLSVEQYF TGTGCCAGCAGCCGGGACAGGTTAAGTGTCGAGCAGTACTTC 14 NA TRBJ2-7 TRBV4-2 TRBD1
CAISEGGADEKLFF TGTGCCATCAGTGAGGGGGGGGCGGATGAAAAACTGTTTTTT 14 few TRBJ1-4 TRBV10-3 NA
CASSLGAGVQNTIYF TGTGCCAGCAGTTTGGGAGCCGGGGTCCAGAACACCATATATTTT 15 once TRBJ1-3 TRBV27 NA
CASSRVQGARYDYGYTF TGTGCCAGCAGTCGCGTTCAGGGGGCGCGGTATGACTATGGCTACACCTTC 17 NA TRBJ1-2 TRBV7-9 TRBD1
CASILAGGEGYTF TGTGCCAGTATCCTGGCGGGCGGTGAGGGCTACACCTTC 13 NA TRBJ1-2 TRBV19 NA
CASRDGTNYGYTF TGTGCCAGCAGAGACGGGACTAACTATGGCTACACCTTC 13 many TRBJ1-2 TRBV28 NA
CATSKAGGPTDTQYF TGTGCCACCAGCAAGGCGGGAGGGCCCACAGATACGCAGTATTTT 15 NA TRBJ2-3 TRBV15 TRBD2
CASSRDSTEAFF TGTGCCAGCTCCCGGGACAGCACTGAAGCTTTCTTT 12 NA TRBJ1-1 TRBV18 TRBD1
CASSPGGRGPDGYTF TGTGCCAGCAGCCCCGGGGGCAGGGGGCCCGATGGCTACACCTTC 15 NA TRBJ1-2 TRBV9 TRBD1
CAWSWDRYYEQYF TGTGCCTGGAGTTGGGACAGGTACTACGAGCAGTACTTC 13 once TRBJ2-7 TRBV30 TRBD1
CASSLTTGLNTEAFF TGTGCCAGCAGCTTAACGACAGGGTTGAACACTGAAGCTTTCTTT 15 NA TRBJ1-1 TRBV7-2 TRBD1
CASSEAGLAERYF TGTGCCAGCAGTGAAGCTGGACTAGCGGAAAGGTACTTC 13 NA TRBJ2-7 TRBV6-1 TRBD2
CASSSAAGVEGYTF TGTGCCAGCAGCTCTGCCGCAGGGGTCGAAGGCTACACCTTC 14 NA TRBJ1-2 TRBV11-2 NA
CASSPQWAVDYGYTF TGTGCCAGCTCACCACAGTGGGCAGTCGACTATGGCTACACCTTC 15 once TRBJ1-2 TRBV18 NA
CASSLGGRTSNEKLFF TGTGCCAGCAGCTTAGGGGGTAGGACATCCAACGAAAAACTGTTTTTT 16 NA TRBJ1-4 TRBV7-9 NA
CASSLAPPDTQYF TGTGCCAGCAGCTTAGCCCCTCCAGATACGCAGTATTTT 13 NA TRBJ2-3 TRBV11-2 NA
CSAQQGVKAFF TGCAGTGCTCAACAGGGGGTAAAAGCTTTCTTT 11 NA TRBJ1-1 TRBV20-1 TRBD1
CASSSPHSGGQGYSNQPQHF TGTGCCAGCAGTTCCCCCCATTCCGGGGGACAGGGGTATAGCAATCAGCCCCAGCATTTT 20 NA TRBJ1-5 TRBV28 TRBD1
CASSLTGLNYEQYF TGTGCCAGCAGCCTGACAGGGTTGAACTACGAGCAGTACTTC 14 few TRBJ2-7 TRBV7-3 TRBD1
CASSEGVEGNQPQHF TGTGCCAGCAGTGAGGGTGTCGAGGGCAATCAGCCCCAGCATTTT 15 NA TRBJ1-5 TRBV2 NA
CASRLLRGSNYGYTF TGTGCCAGCAGACTCCTGCGGGGCTCTAACTATGGCTACACCTTC 15 NA TRBJ1-2 TRBV28 NA
CASSWLAEETQYF TGTGCCAGCAGTTGGCTAGCTGAAGAGACCCAGTACTTC 13 NA TRBJ2-5 TRBV27 NA
CATGPRVAADTQYF TGTGCCACCGGCCCTCGTGTTGCTGCAGATACGCAGTATTTT 14 NA TRBJ2-3 TRBV24-1 NA
CASSRTGNQPQHF TGTGCCAGCAGTCGGACAGGCAATCAGCCCCAGCATTTT 13 NA TRBJ1-5 TRBV27 NA
CASSGGWGSGNTIYF TGCGCCAGCAGCGGAGGGTGGGGATCTGGAAACACCATATATTTT 15 few TRBJ1-3 TRBV4-1 NA
CASSQEGGLYGTAYTEAFF TGCGCCAGCAGCCAAGAAGGAGGACTTTACGGGACAGCATACACTGAAGCTTTCTTT 19 NA TRBJ1-1 TRBV4-1 TRBD1
CASSLRVSSTDTQYF TGCGCCAGCAGCTTGCGTGTCAGTAGCACAGATACGCAGTATTTT 15 once TRBJ2-3 TRBV5-1 NA
CASTADLYEQYF TGTGCCAGCACCGCAGACTTGTACGAGCAGTACTTC 12 once TRBJ2-7 TRBV7-2 NA
CASSQVNHSPLHF TGTGCCAGCAGCCAAGTCAATCATTCACCCCTCCACTTT 13 NA TRBJ1-6 TRBV14 NA
CASSIQGGNEKLFF TGCGCCAGCAGCATTCAGGGAGGGAATGAAAAACTGTTTTTT 14 NA TRBJ1-4 TRBV5-1 NA
CASSDGNWEVRQPQHF TGTGCCAGCAGTGATGGTAATTGGGAGGTACGACAGCCCCAGCATTTT 16 NA TRBJ1-5 TRBV6-1 NA
CASAVKRGRSGDTQYF TGTGCCAGCGCAGTTAAAAGGGGCAGATCTGGTGATACGCAGTATTTT 16 NA TRBJ2-3 TRBV27 NA
CAIRGLAGDTQYF TGTGCCATCAGAGGACTAGCGGGAGATACGCAGTATTTT 13 NA TRBJ2-3 TRBV10-3 TRBD2
CASSFNQPQHF TGTGCCAGCTCATTTAATCAGCCCCAGCATTTT 11 NA TRBJ1-5 TRBV6-5 NA
CASSNEGRASGELFF TGTGCCAGTAGTAATGAGGGGAGGGCCTCCGGGGAGCTGTTTTTT 15 NA TRBJ2-2 TRBV19 TRBD2
CSARQGDNQPQHF TGCAGCGCCAGACAGGGAGACAATCAGCCCCAGCATTTT 13 once TRBJ1-5 TRBV29-1 TRBD1
CATSDPPGQGILGGELFF TGTGCCACCAGTGATCCCCCGGGACAGGGGATTCTCGGCGGGGAGCTGTTTTTT 18 NA TRBJ2-2 TRBV24-1 TRBD1
CASIGRGSSPAFF TGTGCCAGTATAGGGCGAGGGTCCTCGCCGGCTTTCTTT 13 few TRBJ1-1 TRBV19 NA
CASSQLWRTEETQYF TGCGCCAGCAGCCAACTTTGGAGGACAGAGGAGACCCAGTACTTC 15 NA TRBJ2-5 TRBV4-1 NA
CASSDRLTGELFF TGTGCCAGCAGTGATCGGTTGACCGGGGAGCTGTTTTTT 13 NA TRBJ2-2 TRBV6-1 NA
CASSISLAGGYNEQFF TGTGCCAGTAGTATTTCTCTAGCGGGAGGTTACAATGAGCAGTTCTTC 16 NA TRBJ2-1 TRBV19 TRBD2
CASSVGGSGANVLTF TGTGCCAGCAGTGTAGGGGGCTCTGGGGCCAACGTCCTGACTTTC 15 NA TRBJ2-6 TRBV6-4 NA